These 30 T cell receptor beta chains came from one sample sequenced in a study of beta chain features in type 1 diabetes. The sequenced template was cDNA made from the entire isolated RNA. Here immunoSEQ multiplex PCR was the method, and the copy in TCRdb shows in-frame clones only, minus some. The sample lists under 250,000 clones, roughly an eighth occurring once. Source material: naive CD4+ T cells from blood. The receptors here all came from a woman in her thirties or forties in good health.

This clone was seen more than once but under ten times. CDR3 coding DNA: TGTGCCAGTAGTATGATCGGGGGGTCGGAGACCCAGTACTTC. Residues: CASSMIGGSETQYF. The chain is built from TRBV19 and TRBJ2-5; 7 nucleotides line up with TRBD2. With V trimmed by 3 bases and J by 5 bases, 6 bases remained unmatched. Germline V gene data show CDR1 as LNHDA and CDR2 as SQIVND (reference sequence). CDR3 length: 14 residues.

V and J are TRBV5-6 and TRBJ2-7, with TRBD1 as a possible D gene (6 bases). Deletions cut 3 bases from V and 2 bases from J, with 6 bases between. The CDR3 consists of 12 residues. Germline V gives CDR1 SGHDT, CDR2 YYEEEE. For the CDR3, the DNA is TGTGCCAGCAGCTGGGACACCTACGAGCAGTACTTC. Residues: CASSWDTYEQYF. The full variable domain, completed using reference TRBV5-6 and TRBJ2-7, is DAGVTQSPTHLIKTRGQQVTLRCSPKSGHDTVSWYQQALGQGPQFIFQYYEEEERQRGNFPDRFSGHQFPNYSSELNVNALLLGDSALYLCASSWDTYEQYFGPGTRLTVT.

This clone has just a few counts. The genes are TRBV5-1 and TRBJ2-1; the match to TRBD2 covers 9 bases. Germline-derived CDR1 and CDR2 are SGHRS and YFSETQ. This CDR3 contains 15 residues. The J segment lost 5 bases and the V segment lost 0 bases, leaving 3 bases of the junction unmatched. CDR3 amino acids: CASSLAAGGHNEQFF. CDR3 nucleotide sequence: TGCGCCAGCAGCTTGGCGGCGGGGGGGCACAATGAGCAGTTCTTC.

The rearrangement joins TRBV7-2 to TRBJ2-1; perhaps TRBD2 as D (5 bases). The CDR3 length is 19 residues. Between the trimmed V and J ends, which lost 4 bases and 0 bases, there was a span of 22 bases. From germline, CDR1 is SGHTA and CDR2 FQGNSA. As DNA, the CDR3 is TGTGCCAGCAGCTCCCGGAGACTAAATACATCGAGCTCCTACAATGAGCAGTTCTTC. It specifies CASSSRRLNTSSSYNEQFF.

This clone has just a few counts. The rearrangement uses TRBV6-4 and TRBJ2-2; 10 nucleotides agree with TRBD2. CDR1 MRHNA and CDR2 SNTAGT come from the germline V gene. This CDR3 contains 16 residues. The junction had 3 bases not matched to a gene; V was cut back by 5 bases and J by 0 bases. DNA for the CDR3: TGTGCCAGCAGTCGAGCGGGGGGGACGAACACCGGGGAGCTGTTTTTT. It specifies CASSRAGGTNTGELFF.

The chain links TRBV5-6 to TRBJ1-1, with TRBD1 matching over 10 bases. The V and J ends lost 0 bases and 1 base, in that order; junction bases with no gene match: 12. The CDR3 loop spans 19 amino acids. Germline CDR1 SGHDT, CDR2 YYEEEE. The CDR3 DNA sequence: TGTGCCAGCAGCTTGGCCTATCCGGGACAGGGGAAGGGGAACACTGAAGCTTTCTTT. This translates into CASSLAYPGQGKGNTEAFF. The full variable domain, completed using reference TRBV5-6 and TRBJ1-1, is DAGVTQSPTHLIKTRGQQVTLRCSPKSGHDTVSWYQQALGQGPQFIFQYYEEEERQRGNFPDRFSGHQFPNYSSELNVNALLLGDSALYLCASSLAYPGQGKGNTEAFFGQGTRLTVV.

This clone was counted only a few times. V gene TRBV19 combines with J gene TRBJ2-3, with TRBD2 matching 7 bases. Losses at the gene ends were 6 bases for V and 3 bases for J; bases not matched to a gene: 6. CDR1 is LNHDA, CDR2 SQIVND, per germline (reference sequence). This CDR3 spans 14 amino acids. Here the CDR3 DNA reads TGTGCCAGTAGGGCTAGCGGCGGAACAGATACGCAGTATTTT. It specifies CASRASGGTDTQYF.

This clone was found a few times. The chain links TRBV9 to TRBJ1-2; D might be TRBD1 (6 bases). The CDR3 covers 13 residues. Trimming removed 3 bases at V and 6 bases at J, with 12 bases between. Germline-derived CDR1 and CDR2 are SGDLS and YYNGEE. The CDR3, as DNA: TGTGCCAGCAGCGCAGCTACAGGGCATGGCTACACCTTC. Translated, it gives CASSAATGHGYTF.

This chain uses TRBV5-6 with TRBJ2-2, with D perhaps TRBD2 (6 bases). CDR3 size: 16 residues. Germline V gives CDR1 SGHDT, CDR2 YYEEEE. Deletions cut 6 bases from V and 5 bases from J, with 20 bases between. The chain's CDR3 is CASTPSGGLVTGELFF. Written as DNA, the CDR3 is TGTGCCAGCACCCCATCCGGGGGATTAGTTACCGGGGAGCTGTTTTTT.

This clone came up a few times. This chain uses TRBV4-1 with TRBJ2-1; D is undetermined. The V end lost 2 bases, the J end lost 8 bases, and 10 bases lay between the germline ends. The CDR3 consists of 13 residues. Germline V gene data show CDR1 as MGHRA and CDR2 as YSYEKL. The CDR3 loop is CASSQPSGYEQFF. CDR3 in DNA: TGCGCCAGCAGCCAACCCTCAGGTTATGAGCAGTTCTTC.

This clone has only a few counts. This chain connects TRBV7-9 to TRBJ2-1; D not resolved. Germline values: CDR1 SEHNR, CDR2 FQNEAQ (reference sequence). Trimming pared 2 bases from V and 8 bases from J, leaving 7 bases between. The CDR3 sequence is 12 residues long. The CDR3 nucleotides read TGTGCCAGCAGCTTATCCGAGGATGAGCAGTTCTTC. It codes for CASSLSEDEQFF.

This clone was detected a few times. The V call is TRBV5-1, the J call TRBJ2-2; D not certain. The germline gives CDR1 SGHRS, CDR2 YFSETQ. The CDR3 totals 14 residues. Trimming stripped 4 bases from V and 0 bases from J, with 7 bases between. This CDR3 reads CASSKTTNTGELFF. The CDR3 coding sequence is TGCGCCAGCAGCAAAACTACGAACACCGGGGAGCTGTTTTTT.

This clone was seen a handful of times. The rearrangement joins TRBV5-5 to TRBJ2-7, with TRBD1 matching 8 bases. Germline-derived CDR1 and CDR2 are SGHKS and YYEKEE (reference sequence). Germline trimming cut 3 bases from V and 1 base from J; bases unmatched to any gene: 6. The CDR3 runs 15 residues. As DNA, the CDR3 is TGTGCCAGCAGCTCCGACAGGGGATTTTCCTACGAGCAGTACTTC. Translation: CASSSDRGFSYEQYF.

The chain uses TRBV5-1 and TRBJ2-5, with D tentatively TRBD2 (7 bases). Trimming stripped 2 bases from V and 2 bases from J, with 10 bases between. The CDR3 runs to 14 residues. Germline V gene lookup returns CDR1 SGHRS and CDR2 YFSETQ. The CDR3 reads CASSFGGQQETQYF. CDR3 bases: TGCGCCAGCAGCTTCGGGGGGCAACAAGAGACCCAGTACTTC.

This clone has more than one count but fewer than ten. CDR3 sequence reads: CASSLSLRENEKLFF. CDR3 in DNA: TGTGCCAGCAGCTTAAGTTTGCGGGAGAATGAAAAACTGTTTTTT. The chain links TRBV7-9 to TRBJ1-4; D gene uncertain. V lost 2 bases and J lost 5, with 12 bases in between. This CDR3 region has 15 residues. CDR1 SEHNR and CDR2 FQNEAQ come from the germline V gene (reference sequence).

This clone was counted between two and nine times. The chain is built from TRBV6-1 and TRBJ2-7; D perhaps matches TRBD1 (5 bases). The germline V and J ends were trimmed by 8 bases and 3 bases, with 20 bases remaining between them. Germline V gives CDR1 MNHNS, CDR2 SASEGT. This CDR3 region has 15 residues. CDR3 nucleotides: TGTGCCAGCGCAGACCTAGACACAGGAGACTACGAGCAGTACTTC. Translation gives CASADLDTGDYEQYF.

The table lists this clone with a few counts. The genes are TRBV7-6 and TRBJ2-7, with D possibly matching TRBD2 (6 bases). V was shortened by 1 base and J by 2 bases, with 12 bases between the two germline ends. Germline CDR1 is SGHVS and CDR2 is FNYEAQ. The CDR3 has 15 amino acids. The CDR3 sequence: CASSLEAGIPYEQYF. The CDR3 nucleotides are TGTGCCAGCAGCTTAGAGGCGGGGATCCCCTACGAGCAGTACTTC.

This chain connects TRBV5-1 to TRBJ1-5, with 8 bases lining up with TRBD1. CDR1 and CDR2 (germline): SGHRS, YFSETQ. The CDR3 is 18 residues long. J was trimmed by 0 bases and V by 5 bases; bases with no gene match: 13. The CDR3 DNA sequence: TGCGCCAGCAGAGGGACGACAGGGGAAACTTATAGCAATCAGCCCCAGCATTTT. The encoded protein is CASRGTTGETYSNQPQHF.

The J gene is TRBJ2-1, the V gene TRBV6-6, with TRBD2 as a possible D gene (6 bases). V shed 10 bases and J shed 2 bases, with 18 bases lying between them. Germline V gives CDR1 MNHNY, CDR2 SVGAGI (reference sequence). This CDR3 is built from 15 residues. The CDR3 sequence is CATRAAGKPYNEQFF. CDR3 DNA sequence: TGTGCCACCCGGGCTGCGGGGAAACCCTACAATGAGCAGTTCTTC.

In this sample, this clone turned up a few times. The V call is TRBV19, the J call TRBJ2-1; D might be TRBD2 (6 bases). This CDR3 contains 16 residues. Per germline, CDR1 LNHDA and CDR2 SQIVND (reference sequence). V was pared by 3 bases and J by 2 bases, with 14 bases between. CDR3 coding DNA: TGTGCCAGTAGTATGGGCTCGGGCGGGACCTACAATGAGCAGTTCTTC. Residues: CASSMGSGGTYNEQFF.

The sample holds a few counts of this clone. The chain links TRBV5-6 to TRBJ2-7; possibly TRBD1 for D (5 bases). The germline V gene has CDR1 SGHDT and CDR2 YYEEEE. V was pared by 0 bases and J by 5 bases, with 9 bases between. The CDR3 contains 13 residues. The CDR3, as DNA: TGTGCCAGCAGCTTGGACAGGCGGAACGAGCAGTACTTC. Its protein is CASSLDRRNEQYF.

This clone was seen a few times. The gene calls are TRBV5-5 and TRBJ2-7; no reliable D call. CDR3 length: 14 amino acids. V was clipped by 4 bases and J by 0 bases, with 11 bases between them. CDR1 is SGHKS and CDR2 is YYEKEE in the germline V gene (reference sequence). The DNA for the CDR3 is TGTGCCAGCAGCCCCCTAGGTTCCTCCTACGAGCAGTACTTC. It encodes CASSPLGSSYEQYF.

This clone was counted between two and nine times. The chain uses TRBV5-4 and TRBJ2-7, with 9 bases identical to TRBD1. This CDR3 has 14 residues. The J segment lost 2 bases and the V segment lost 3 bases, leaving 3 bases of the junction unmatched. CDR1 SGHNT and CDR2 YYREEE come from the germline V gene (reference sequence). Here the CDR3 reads CASSSRDRAYEQYF. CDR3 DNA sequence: TGTGCCAGCAGCTCCCGGGACAGGGCCTACGAGCAGTACTTC.

The CDR3 sequence: CASRSSGGANYEQYF. The CDR3 DNA reads as TGTGCCAGCAGATCCAGCGGGGGGGCAAATTACGAGCAGTACTTC. The chain uses TRBV7-8 and TRBJ2-7; 10 bases are shared with TRBD2. Germline values: CDR1 SGHVS, CDR2 FQNEAQ. V shed 6 bases, J shed 4 bases, and the junction held 9 bases outside the gene matches. The CDR3 has 15 amino acids.

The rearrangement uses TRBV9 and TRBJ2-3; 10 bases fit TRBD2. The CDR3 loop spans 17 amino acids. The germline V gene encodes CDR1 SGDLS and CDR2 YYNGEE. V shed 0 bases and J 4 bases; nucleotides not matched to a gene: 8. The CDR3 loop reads CASSVDPSGGVSDTQYF. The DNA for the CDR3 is TGTGCCAGCAGCGTAGATCCCAGCGGGGGGGTGTCAGATACGCAGTATTTT.

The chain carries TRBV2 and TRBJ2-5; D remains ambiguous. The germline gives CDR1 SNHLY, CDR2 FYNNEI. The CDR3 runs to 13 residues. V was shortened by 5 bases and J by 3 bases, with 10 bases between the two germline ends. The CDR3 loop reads CASSWLPEETQYF. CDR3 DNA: TGTGCCAGCAGTTGGCTCCCCGAAGAGACCCAGTACTTC. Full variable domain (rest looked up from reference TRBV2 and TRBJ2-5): EPEVTQTPSHQVTQMGQEVILRCVPISNHLYFYWYRQILGQKVEFLVSFYNNEISEKSEIFDDQFSVERPDGSNFTLKIRSTKLEDSAMYFCASSWLPEETQYFGPGTRLLVL.

CDR3 in DNA: TGTGCCAGCAGCCCGGTGGTAGCGGGCCACGAGCAGTACTTC. The encoded protein is CASSPVVAGHEQYF. J is TRBJ2-7 and V is TRBV5-4; 7 bases fit TRBD2. The CDR3 contains 14 residues. Germline V gives CDR1 SGHNT, CDR2 YYREEE (reference sequence). Trimming at V came to 4 bases and at J to 5 bases, leaving 9 bases not matched to a gene. Full variable domain (rest looked up from reference TRBV5-4 and TRBJ2-7): ETGVTQSPTHLIKTRGQQVTLRCSSQSGHNTVSWYQQALGQGPQFIFQYYREEENGRGNFPPRFSGLQFPNYSSELNVNALELDDSALYLCASSPVVAGHEQYFGPGTRLTVT.

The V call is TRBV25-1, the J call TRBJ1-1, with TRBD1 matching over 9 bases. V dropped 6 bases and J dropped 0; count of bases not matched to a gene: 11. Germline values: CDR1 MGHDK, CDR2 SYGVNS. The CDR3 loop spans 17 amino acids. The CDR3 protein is CASRTPGQGMLNTEAFF. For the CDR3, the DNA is TGTGCCAGCAGAACCCCGGGACAGGGTATGTTGAACACTGAAGCTTTCTTT.

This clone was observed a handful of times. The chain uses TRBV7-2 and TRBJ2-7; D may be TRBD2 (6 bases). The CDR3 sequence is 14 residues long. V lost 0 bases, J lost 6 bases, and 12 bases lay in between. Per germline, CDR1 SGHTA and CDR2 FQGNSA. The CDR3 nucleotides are TGTGCCAGCAGCTTAGCCGGGGGTCCCTCCGAGCAGTACTTC. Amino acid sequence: CASSLAGGPSEQYF.

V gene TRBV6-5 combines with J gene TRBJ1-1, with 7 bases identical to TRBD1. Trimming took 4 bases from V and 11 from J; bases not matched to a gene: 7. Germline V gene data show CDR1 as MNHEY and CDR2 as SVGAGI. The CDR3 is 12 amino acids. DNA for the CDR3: TGTGCCAGCAGTTTGGACAGGAGGGACGCTTTCTTT. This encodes CASSLDRRDAFF.